This T cell receptor beta chain originates from a study of blood T cell repertoires in COVID-19. The overall study: The United States, Italy and Spain supplied acute and convalescent COVID-19 samples.

From germline, CDR1 is PRHDT and CDR2 FYEKMQ (reference sequence). Trimming took 1 base from V and 4 from J, leaving 11 bases between them. The CDR3 consists of 14 residues. Assay: immunoSEQ multiplex PCR; the TCRdb copy retains only in-frame clones and omits some. Counted here are fewer than 400,000 clones, roughly 90% occurring once; the ten biggest clones make up around 18%. Cohort allocation depended upon clinical history that participants reported. Donors of Cohort 3 who recovered were those that had two negative PCRs, clearance, or symptom resolution. The sequencing input was PBMCs or T cells enriched from blood (not recorded which). The receptor comes from a woman under 40 who had recovered from COVID-19. The chain recombines TRBV13 with TRBJ2-7, with D uncertain. The CDR3 region has the DNA TGTGCCAGCAGCTTAGAGTCTCAGGTATACGAGCAGTACTTC. Amino acid sequence: CASSLESQVYEQYF.